This entry features one T cell receptor (beta chain) sequence. Its antigen is unidentified. Germline CDR1 reads SGHAT; CDR2 reads FQNNGV. The CDR3 covers 15 residues. V lost 6 bases and J lost 3, with 14 bases in between. These data are taken from a study of shared clonotypes between healthy human individuals. General observations from the study: Among non-shared clonotypes, generation probabilities were lower than among those shared by all four donors. Researchers found naive subsets generally carried larger estimated richness than memory subsets.

The genomic DNA of each subset was split evenly across several immunoSEQ plates. Assay: immunoSEQ multiplex PCR; the TCRdb copy retains only in-frame clones and omits some. The sample holds 1.6 million or so clones, more than 95% seen once. The chain links TRBV11-2 to TRBJ2-2; tentative D call: TRBD1 (5 bases). Sequenced input: naive CD4+ T cells sorted from blood. Sample subset: CD45RA+ positively selected. This receptor was taken from a man younger than 45 in good health. The CDR3 loop reads CASRSPGIDTGELFF. The CDR3 DNA reads TGTGCCAGCAGATCCCCAGGGATCGACACCGGGGAGCTGTTTTTT.